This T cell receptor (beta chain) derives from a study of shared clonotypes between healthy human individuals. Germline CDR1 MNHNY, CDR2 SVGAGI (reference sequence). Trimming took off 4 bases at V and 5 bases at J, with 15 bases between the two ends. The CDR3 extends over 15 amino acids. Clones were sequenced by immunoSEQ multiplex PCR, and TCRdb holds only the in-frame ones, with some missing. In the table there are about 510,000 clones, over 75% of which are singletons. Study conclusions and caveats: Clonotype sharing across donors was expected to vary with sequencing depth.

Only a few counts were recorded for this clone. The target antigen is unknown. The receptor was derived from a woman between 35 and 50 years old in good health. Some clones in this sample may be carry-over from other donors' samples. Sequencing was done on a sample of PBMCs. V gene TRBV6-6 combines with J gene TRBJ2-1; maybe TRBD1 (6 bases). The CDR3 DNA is TGTGCCAGCAGTTCCCACCAGGACAGAAACAATGAGCAGTTCTTC. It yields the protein CASSSHQDRNNEQFF.